The 32 T cell receptor beta chains reported below all come from one sample, sequenced in a study of T cell repertoires in cytomegalovirus infection. In TCRdb, the reads were re-called with MiXCR into one record per CDR3 protein. This sample has 680,000 or so distinct CDR3 sequences; around 32% occur once, and the top ten carry roughly 18%. No antigen has been identified for these receptors. The sequenced sample was cultured PBMCs, obtained from culture after CMV antigen stimulation. The receptors stem from a human donor in good health (CMV status not recorded). Some clones in this sample may be carry-over from other donors' samples.

The chain joins TRBV7-2 to TRBJ2-1, with 7 nucleotides matching TRBD2. V was clipped by 1 base and J by 8 bases; unmatched bases: 5. The CDR3 covers 14 residues. Germline CDR1 is SGHTA and CDR2 is FQGNSA. The CDR3 region is CASSLGGSRYEQFF. The CDR3 bases are TGTGCCAGCAGCTTAGGCGGGAGTAGATATGAGCAGTTCTTC.

Only a few counts were recorded for this clonotype. The V and J genes are TRBV7-8 and TRBJ1-6; TRBD1 might be the D (5 bases). In germline, CDR1 is SGHVS, CDR2 FQNEAQ. V was clipped by 10 bases and J by 2 bases, with 12 bases between them. The CDR3 covers 14 residues. In DNA, the CDR3 is TGTGCCACCCGTTCGGGGCCCTATAATTCACCCCTCCACTTT. Translation: CATRSGPYNSPLHF.

This clonotype was seen more than once but under ten times. The V call is TRBV7-7, the J call TRBJ2-7; 8 nucleotides match TRBD1. Trimming cost V 4 bases and J 3 bases; bases outside gene matches: 8. Per germline, CDR1 SSHAT and CDR2 FNYEAQ (reference sequence). The CDR3 covers 15 residues. The CDR3 region has the DNA TGTGCCAGCAGCTCAGGGACAGGCGAGGGCTACGAGCAGTACTTC. Translating it yields CASSSGTGEGYEQYF.

This clonotype was detected only a few times. The genes are TRBV12-3 or TRBV12-4 and TRBJ1-3; D gene ambiguous. The CDR3 consists of 14 residues. With 4 bases removed from V and 4 bases from J, the gap between germline ends came to 11 bases. The CDR3, as DNA: TGTGCCAGCAGTTCAGCGATCGTCGGAAACACCATATATTTT. Amino acid sequence: CASSSAIVGNTIYF.

This clonotype was seen more than once but under ten times. This sequence joins TRBV5-1 and TRBJ2-3; 11 positions match TRBD2. Germline V gene lookup returns CDR1 SGHRS and CDR2 YFSETQ. The CDR3 loop spans 17 amino acids. V shed 4 bases, J shed 2 bases, and the junction held 9 bases outside the gene matches. CDR3 DNA: TGCGCCAGCAGCCTCTCTAATAGCGGGGGGGCCACAGATACGCAGTATTTT. This encodes CASSLSNSGGATDTQYF.

This clonotype has only a few counts. The CDR3 nucleotides are TGTGCCACCAGTCCACACCTAAATCAGCCCCAGCATTTT. Protein product: CATSPHLNQPQHF. This sequence joins TRBV24-1 and TRBJ1-5; no definite D call. V gave up 6 bases and J gave up 4 bases, with 9 bases separating them. This CDR3 contains 13 residues. Germline V gene lookup returns CDR1 KGHDR and CDR2 SFDVKD.

In its sample, this clonotype was seen a few times. The CDR3: CASSRQGGADTQYF. For the CDR3, the DNA is TGTGCCAGCAGTCGACAGGGTGGCGCAGATACGCAGTATTTT. This chain uses TRBV25-1 with TRBJ2-3; 7 bases agree with TRBD1. This CDR3 spans 14 amino acids. J was trimmed by 4 bases and V by 5 bases; bases with no gene match: 6. CDR1 and CDR2 from the germline V gene are MGHDK and SYGVNS.

The rearrangement joins TRBV12-3 or TRBV12-4 to TRBJ1-5, with D hard to call. Between the trimmed V and J ends, which lost 6 bases and 8 bases, there was a span of 14 bases. The CDR3 is 13 residues long. CDR3 region: CASSRVAREPQHF. For the CDR3, the DNA is TGTGCCAGCAGCCGGGTGGCTCGTGAGCCCCAGCATTTT.

This clonotype was counted only a few times. J is TRBJ1-4 and V is TRBV7-6, with D perhaps TRBD1 (5 bases). This CDR3 comprises 15 residues. Between the trimmed V and J ends, which lost 5 bases and 5 bases, there was a span of 15 bases. Germline V lookup: CDR1 SGHVS, CDR2 FNYEAQ. CDR3 DNA: TGTGCCAGCAGCCCCTCCAAGGGGAAAAATGAAAAACTGTTTTTT. Translation gives CASSPSKGKNEKLFF.

The sample holds a few counts of this clonotype. The chain employs TRBV12-3 or TRBV12-4 and TRBJ1-5; tentative D call: TRBD1 (6 bases). The V gene lost 5 bases and the J gene lost 6 bases, with 14 bases spanning the gap. The CDR3 has 14 amino acids. The CDR3 loop is CASSARGAAQPQHF. The CDR3 nucleotides read TGTGCCAGCAGTGCCCGGGGGGCTGCTCAGCCCCAGCATTTT.

V is TRBV6-6 and J is TRBJ1-1; TRBD1 matches 7 bases. The CDR3 runs 16 residues. CDR1 and CDR2 from the germline V gene are MNHNY and SVGAGI (reference sequence). Trimming removed 5 bases from V and 0 bases from J; junction bases left unmatched: 9. This chain's CDR3 is CASSRGDSALNTEAFF. The CDR3 DNA follows: TGTGCCAGCAGTCGAGGGGACAGCGCCCTGAACACTGAAGCTTTCTTT.

This clonotype was observed a few times. The gene calls are TRBV6-5 and TRBJ2-1, with no clear D. The CDR3 spans 14 residues. Germline values: CDR1 MNHEY, CDR2 SVGAGI. The ends were cut back, 0 bases at V and 6 bases at J, with 9 bases in the middle. The CDR3 reads CASSYSVGFNEQFF. CDR3 bases: TGTGCCAGCAGTTACTCGGTGGGGTTCAATGAGCAGTTCTTC.

The V gene is TRBV6-8, the J gene TRBJ1-2; D is unresolved. CDR3 length equals 12 residues. Per germline, CDR1 MNHGY and CDR2 SAAAGT. V lost 6 bases, J lost 8 bases, and 13 bases lay in between. The CDR3 protein is CASSSVSAGYTF. The CDR3 DNA is TGTGCCAGCAGCTCTGTTTCGGCGGGCTACACCTTC.

In its sample, this clonotype was seen once. The chain joins TRBV20-1 to TRBJ1-2; 7 bases map to TRBD1. CDR3 size: 13 residues. J gave up 3 bases and V 6 bases, and 7 bases lay outside the gene matches. Germline CDR1 and CDR2: DFQATT and SNEGSKA (reference sequence). This CDR3 reads CSAPTGTYYGYTF. DNA for the CDR3: TGCAGTGCGCCGACAGGGACCTACTATGGCTACACCTTC.

This clonotype has ten or more counts. The V call is TRBV7-2, the J call TRBJ1-1; D not resolved. Trimming took 8 bases from V and 1 from J, leaving 8 bases between them. CDR1 SGHTA and CDR2 FQGNSA come from the germline V gene. This CDR3 has 12 amino acids. The CDR3 DNA reads as TGTGCCAGCGGCGGATGGAACACTGAAGCTTTCTTT. It specifies CASGGWNTEAFF. Full variable domain (remainder filled in from reference TRBV7-2 and TRBJ1-1): GAGVSQSPSNKVTEKGKDVELRCDPISGHTALYWYRQSLGQGLEFLIYFQGNSAPDKSGLPSDRFSAERTGGSVSTLTIQRTQQEDSAVYLCASGGWNTEAFFGQGTRLTVV.

This clonotype was seen only a few times. The V gene is TRBV19, the J gene TRBJ2-5, with TRBD1 matching over 7 bases. Germline loops: CDR1 LNHDA, CDR2 SQIVND (reference sequence). Trimming removed 10 bases from V and 7 bases from J; junction bases left unmatched: 15. The CDR3 is 14 amino acids. CDR3 loop: CATSSRDRDVTQYF. CDR3 coding DNA: TGTGCCACCTCATCCCGGGACAGAGATGTGACCCAGTACTTC.

This clonotype occurred a few times. The chain recombines TRBV30 with TRBJ2-1, with 11 bases aligning to TRBD2. The germline V gene has CDR1 GTSNPN and CDR2 SVGIG (reference sequence). V trimming: 1 base; J trimming: 3 bases; junction bases outside the gene matches: 2. The CDR3 runs to 15 residues. CDR3 residues: CAWSEGTSGYNEQFF. In DNA, the CDR3 is TGTGCCTGGAGTGAGGGGACTAGCGGCTACAATGAGCAGTTCTTC.

The chain carries TRBV27 and TRBJ1-6; perhaps TRBD1 as D (5 bases). V gave up 5 bases and J gave up 7 bases, with 9 bases separating them. The germline gives CDR1 MNHEY, CDR2 SMNVEV (reference sequence). The CDR3 covers 13 residues. This CDR3 reads CASSVRQNSPLHF. CDR3 nucleotide sequence: TGTGCCAGCAGTGTCCGACAGAATTCACCCCTCCACTTT.

A few counts support this clonotype. The chain employs TRBV7-9 and TRBJ1-1, with 7 bases lining up with TRBD1. V was clipped by 5 bases and J by 4 bases; unmatched bases: 16. The germline V gene has CDR1 SEHNR and CDR2 FQNEAQ (reference sequence). This CDR3 comprises 17 residues. The CDR3 protein is CASSGPRQDRPVTEAFF. Here the CDR3 DNA reads TGTGCCAGCAGCGGACCTAGGCAGGACAGGCCGGTCACTGAAGCTTTCTTT.

As to this clonotype: The junction shows a germline mismatch at one end, possibly a read error. CDR3 in DNA: TGTGCCAGCACCGAGGTCAGGGTAAGAGATATGCAGTATTTT. Translated, it gives CASTEVRVRDMQYF. J is TRBJ2-3 and V is TRBV6-1, with D perhaps TRBD1 (5 bases). The germline V gene has CDR1 MNHNS and CDR2 SASEGT. CDR3 length: 14 amino acids.

The genes are TRBV15 and TRBJ2-1; 9 bases are a match to TRBD2. Per the germline V gene, CDR1 is LNHNV and CDR2 is YYDKDF (reference sequence). CDR3 size: 15 residues. V was clipped by 0 bases and J by 8 bases; unmatched bases: 5. The CDR3 spells CATSRDSGSRDEQFF. CDR3 nucleotides: TGTGCCACCAGCAGAGATAGCGGGAGTAGGGATGAGCAGTTCTTC.

This clonotype has more than one count but fewer than ten. The chain links TRBV6-1 to TRBJ2-1, with 9 positions matching TRBD2. There are 16 residues in the CDR3. Germline V gives CDR1 MNHNS, CDR2 SASEGT. After removal of 6 bases from V and 9 bases from J, the junction contained 15 bases not matched to a gene. In nucleotides, the CDR3 is TGTGCCAGCAGCCGTACCGGGACTAGCAGGAAAACTGAGCAGTTCTTC. Protein product: CASSRTGTSRKTEQFF.

The table lists this clonotype with a few counts. The chain links TRBV20-1 to TRBJ2-5, with unresolved D. Per the germline V gene, CDR1 is DFQATT and CDR2 is SNEGSKA (reference sequence). Trimming cost V 3 bases and J 5 bases, with 10 bases left between them. This CDR3 has 12 amino acids. Here the CDR3 reads CSASTGAETQYF. Here the CDR3 DNA reads TGCAGTGCTAGTACTGGTGCCGAGACCCAGTACTTC.

Points on this clonotype: One base away lies a much larger clone, so this may be a sequencing read error. The chain joins TRBV3-1 to TRBJ1-2, with D unclear. Trimming removed 0 bases at V and 5 bases at J, with 4 bases between. This CDR3 region has 12 residues. Germline V CDR1 and CDR2: LGHDT, YNNKEL (reference sequence). In DNA form, the CDR3 reads TGTGCCAGCAGCCAAGATGGGTATGGCTACACCTTC. Protein: CASSQDGYGYTF.

The J gene is TRBJ1-5, the V gene TRBV3-1; TRBD1 matches at 7 bases. V shed 2 bases and J 4 bases; nucleotides not matched to a gene: 2. Germline V CDR1 and CDR2: LGHDT, YNNKEL (reference sequence). This CDR3 is 14 amino acids long. The CDR3 here is CASSQQGVNQPQHF. DNA for the CDR3: TGTGCCAGCAGCCAACAGGGGGTAAATCAGCCCCAGCATTTT. The entire variable domain, with the rest obtained from reference TRBV3-1 and TRBJ1-5, is as follows: DTAVSQTPKYLVTQMGNDKSIKCEQNLGHDTMYWYKQDSKKFLKIMFSYNNKELIINETVPNRFSPKSPDKAHLNLHINSLELGDSAVYFCASSQQGVNQPQHFGDGTRLSIL.

There are a few counts of this clonotype. V usage is TRBV6-5 and J usage is TRBJ2-7, with 9 nucleotides matching TRBD1. The CDR3 consists of 15 residues. V lost 4 bases and J lost 2; bases outside the gene matches: 6. Looked up from germline, CDR1 is MNHEY and CDR2 is SVGAGI. The CDR3 DNA is TGTGCCAGCAGTTCCCCCCACAGGGGGCCCTACGAGCAGTACTTC. It is translated as CASSSPHRGPYEQYF.

The gene calls are TRBV5-1 and TRBJ2-7; TRBD1 is a possible D gene (6 bases). The V gene's germline CDR1 is SGHRS and CDR2 YFSETQ. V was trimmed by 0 bases and J by 2 bases, leaving 9 bases between them. This CDR3 spans 14 amino acids. The DNA for the CDR3 is TGCGCCAGCAGCTTGGGAGGACAGCCCTACGAGCAGTACTTC. This gives the protein CASSLGGQPYEQYF.

This chain uses TRBV19 with TRBJ1-1, with D possibly matching TRBD1 (6 bases). With 1 base removed from V and 4 bases from J, the gap between germline ends came to 19 bases. This CDR3 has 17 amino acids. The V gene's germline CDR1 is LNHDA and CDR2 SQIVND (reference sequence). The CDR3 here is CASSIGGAGPQVTEAFF. The CDR3 coding sequence is TGTGCCAGTAGTATAGGGGGGGCAGGCCCCCAGGTCACTGAAGCTTTCTTT.

CDR3 sequence: CASSPRRAEQYF. Here the CDR3 DNA reads TGTGCCAGCAGCCCTCGTCGCGCGGAGCAGTACTTC. The chain recombines TRBV6-2 or TRBV6-3 with TRBJ2-7, with D uncertain. V was cut by 6 bases and J by 7 bases, with 13 bases left in between. Germline-derived CDR1 and CDR2 are MNHEY and SVGEGT. There are 12 residues in the CDR3.

This clonotype was counted a few times. The rearrangement joins TRBV6-5 to TRBJ2-7; D is uncertain. The CDR3 has 17 amino acids. The germline V and J ends were trimmed by 0 bases and 7 bases, with 22 bases remaining between them. CDR1 MNHEY and CDR2 SVGAGI come from the germline V gene. CDR3 amino acids: CASSYSDPGSRIREQYF. The DNA of the CDR3 is TGTGCCAGCAGTTACTCGGATCCAGGATCCCGGATCCGGGAGCAGTACTTC.

This clonotype was counted between two and nine times. This chain links TRBV19 with TRBJ2-2; unclear D gene. This CDR3 is built from 13 residues. Germline values: CDR1 LNHDA, CDR2 SQIVND (reference sequence). V gave up 10 bases and J gave up 2 bases, with 11 bases separating them. CDR3 in DNA: TGTGCCACCTACGCACGAAACACCGGGGAGCTGTTTTTT. Its translation is CATYARNTGELFF.

There are a few counts of this clonotype. This chain connects TRBV7-2 to TRBJ2-1, with D perhaps matching TRBD1 or TRBD2 (5 bases each). V lost 6 bases and J 7 bases, leaving 19 bases between the germline ends. The CDR3 loop spans 15 amino acids. Germline values: CDR1 SGHTA, CDR2 FQGNSA. The CDR3 coding sequence is TGTGCCAGCAGACCAGCCCGAGGGGCAGCTAATGAGCAGTTCTTC. It specifies CASRPARGAANEQFF.